This T cell receptor beta chain stems from a study of T cell responses to AZD1222 COVID-19 vaccine. Profiled with immunoSEQ multiplex PCR; TCRdb holds only in-frame clones, not every one. The table has fewer than 90,000 clones, 80% to 95% seen once; the top ten hold 11%. The V end lost 1 base, the J end lost 3 bases, and 7 bases lay between the germline ends. Germline V CDR1 and CDR2: SEHNR, FQNEAQ (reference sequence). CDR3 length: 14 residues. The TCR was taken from an adult who received the AZD1222 COVID-19 vaccine. V is TRBV7-9 and J is TRBJ1-5; possible D gene TRBD1, 5 bases. Sequencing used peripheral blood, obtained 28 days after the second AZD1222 dose. CDR3 amino acids: CASSLEQVNQPQHF. The CDR3 DNA sequence: TGTGCCAGCAGCTTAGAACAGGTCAATCAGCCCCAGCATTTT.